These 2 T cell receptor beta chains were sequenced from one sample in a study of blood T cell repertoires in COVID-19. Using immunoSEQ multiplex PCR, the repertoire was profiled, and TCRdb retains in-frame clones only, with some absent. The sample records 300,000 to 400,000 clones, 70% to 90% being singletons. Input material: PBMCs or T cells enriched from blood (not recorded which). These receptor sequences come from a woman younger than 45 with acute COVID-19.

The genes are TRBV3-1 (or the pseudogene TRBV3-2) and TRBJ2-7; 10 nucleotides align to TRBD2. The CDR3 consists of 17 residues. Looked up from germline, CDR1 is LGHDT and CDR2 is YNNKEL (reference sequence). The ends lost 1 base at V and 3 bases at J; junction bases unmatched: 9. The CDR3 DNA is TGTGCCAGCAGCCAAGTCCAACTAGCGGGGTTTTTCTACGAGCAGTACTTC. It yields the protein CASSQVQLAGFFYEQYF.

This sequence joins TRBV27 and TRBJ2-3, with 14 nucleotides matching TRBD2. In germline, CDR1 is MNHEY, CDR2 SMNVEV (reference sequence). The CDR3 spans 16 residues. The V segment lost 6 bases and the J segment 3 bases; nucleotides outside the gene matches: 5. The CDR3 loop reads CASSQGLAGETDTQYF. CDR3 DNA sequence: TGTGCCAGCAGCCAGGGACTAGCGGGGGAGACAGATACGCAGTATTTT.